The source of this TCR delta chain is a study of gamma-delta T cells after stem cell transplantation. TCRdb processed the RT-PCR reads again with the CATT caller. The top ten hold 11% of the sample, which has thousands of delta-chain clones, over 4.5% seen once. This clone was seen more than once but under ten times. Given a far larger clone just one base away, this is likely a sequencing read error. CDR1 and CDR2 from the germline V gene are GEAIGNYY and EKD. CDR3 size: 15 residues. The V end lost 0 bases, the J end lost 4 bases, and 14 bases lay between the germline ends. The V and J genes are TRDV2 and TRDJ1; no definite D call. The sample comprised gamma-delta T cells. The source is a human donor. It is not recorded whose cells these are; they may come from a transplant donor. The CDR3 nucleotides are TGTGCCTGTGACACCACCGGACGACAAGGCGATAAACTCATCTTT. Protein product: CACDTTGRQGDKLIF.